This passage covers 18 T cell receptor beta chains from one sample sequenced in a study of T cells in Graves' hyperthyroidism and ophthalmopathy. RNA transcripts were the template for amplifying TCR beta CDR3 regions. Researchers ran a first-round RT-PCR on the TCR CDR3 using the HTBI primer set. TCRdb ran MiXCR on the multiplex PCR reads and lists one entry per CDR3 protein. The table includes approximately 370,000 distinct CDR3 sequences, about 16% detected once. Input material: blood. The receptor set was obtained from a young woman with Graves' hyperthyroidism.

The table lists this clonotype with many counts. V gene TRBV11-1 combines with J gene TRBJ2-7; 9 bases are shared with TRBD2. Germline loops: CDR1 SGHAT, CDR2 FQDESV (reference sequence). J lost 1 base, V lost 2 bases, and 12 bases had no gene match. CDR3 size: 18 residues. CDR3 nucleotides: TGTGCCAGCAGCTTAAACTTCATGGCTAGCGGGAAATCCTACGAGCAGTACTTC. Translation gives CASSLNFMASGKSYEQYF. The full variable domain, rest sourced from reference TRBV11-1 and TRBJ2-7, is EAEVAQSPRYKITEKSQAVAFWCDPISGHATLYWYRQILGQGPELLVQFQDESVVDDSQLPKDRFSAERLKGVDSTLKIQPAELGDSAMYLCASSLNFMASGKSYEQYFGPGTRLTVT.

There are many counts of this clonotype. The CDR3 loop reads CASSLARRERETQYF. The DNA of the CDR3 is TGTGCCAGCAGCTTAGCGAGACGGGAGAGGGAGACCCAGTACTTC. The chain recombines TRBV7-9 with TRBJ2-5; weak D call: TRBD2 (6 bases). CDR3 length: 15 residues. Germline CDR1 SEHNR, CDR2 FQNEAQ (reference sequence). Trimming left V 0 bases short and J 5 bases short, with 13 bases between.

This clonotype was picked up a small number of times. V gene TRBV5-1 combines with J gene TRBJ2-3; 10 bases line up with TRBD1. CDR3 length equals 15 residues. The germline gives CDR1 SGHRS, CDR2 YFSETQ. With V trimmed by 4 bases and J by 3 bases, 5 bases remained unmatched. The DNA for the CDR3 is TGCGCCAGCAGCCCGATGGACAGGGGGACAGATACGCAGTATTTT. Encoded protein: CASSPMDRGTDTQYF.

V gene TRBV7-9 combines with J gene TRBJ2-7, with a tentative D call TRBD1 (6 bases). This CDR3 contains 15 residues. The germline CDR1 and CDR2 sequences are SEHNR and FQNEAQ (reference sequence). Trimming removed 7 bases at V and 3 bases at J, with 19 bases between. The CDR3 sequence: CASTSPRQGFYEQYF. The CDR3 nucleotides read TGTGCCAGCACTTCACCCCGGCAGGGGTTCTACGAGCAGTACTTC.

The rearrangement joins TRBV15 to TRBJ2-6, with 8 bases aligning to TRBD1. CDR1 is LNHNV and CDR2 is YYDKDF in the germline V gene (reference sequence). Trimming at V came to 5 bases and at J to 2 bases, leaving 5 bases not matched to a gene. The CDR3 is 16 residues long. The CDR3 is CATSFSDRAGANVLTF. The DNA of the CDR3 is TGTGCCACCAGCTTCTCGGACAGGGCTGGGGCCAACGTCCTGACTTTC. Full variable domain (rest looked up from reference TRBV15 and TRBJ2-6): DAMVIQNPRYQVTQFGKPVTLSCSQTLNHNVMYWYQQKSSQAPKLLFHYYDKDFNNEADTPDNFQSRRPNTSFCFLDIRSPGLGDTAMYLCATSFSDRAGANVLTFGAGSRLTVL.

This clonotype was observed at least ten times. V gene TRBV20-1 combines with J gene TRBJ2-1; D may match TRBD1 or TRBD2 (5 bases each). The V and J ends lost 6 bases and 3 bases respectively, with 15 bases between them. The CDR3 is made up of 14 amino acids. Germline CDR1 reads DFQATT; CDR2 reads SNEGSKA (reference sequence). The CDR3 loop reads CSATGTVNYNEQFF. The DNA of the CDR3 is TGCAGTGCCACCGGGACGGTGAACTACAATGAGCAGTTCTTC.

V gene TRBV5-4 combines with J gene TRBJ1-2, with TRBD1 as a possible D gene (6 bases). Germline CDR1 and CDR2: SGHNT and YYREEE (reference sequence). The germline V and J ends were trimmed by 5 bases and 1 base, with 15 bases remaining between them. The CDR3 covers 15 residues. The CDR3 loop reads CASRVLGGHNYGYTF. The DNA for the CDR3 is TGTGCCAGCAGGGTGCTAGGGGGGCATAACTATGGCTACACCTTC.

The chain has TRBV18 and TRBJ2-5; D may be TRBD2 (6 bases). The germline V gene encodes CDR1 KGHSH and CDR2 LQKENI. V was trimmed by 4 bases and J by 3 bases, leaving 12 bases between them. There are 14 residues in the CDR3. CDR3 region: CASSQGTGEETQYF. CDR3 in DNA: TGTGCCAGCTCACAGGGGACTGGAGAAGAGACCCAGTACTTC.

V is TRBV4-2 and J is TRBJ2-1; 7 bases align to TRBD1. The CDR3 contains 16 residues. The V gene's germline CDR1 is LGHNA and CDR2 YNFKEQ. Trimming cost V 1 base and J 4 bases; bases outside gene matches: 7. The CDR3 region has the DNA TGTGCCAGCAGCCAAGGAGGGACAGCCACTTACAATGAGCAGTTCTTC. Residues: CASSQGGTATYNEQFF.

This clonotype was observed a handful of times. J is TRBJ2-2 and V is TRBV7-8; 11 bases map to TRBD1. The V gene end was trimmed by 1 base and the J gene end by 7 bases; junction bases not matched to a gene: 11. Germline CDR1 SGHVS, CDR2 FQNEAQ. CDR3 size: 18 residues. CDR3 region: CASSLGSGTGGWSGELFF. The CDR3 region has the DNA TGTGCCAGCAGCTTAGGGTCCGGGACAGGGGGATGGAGCGGGGAGCTGTTTTTT. Complete variable domain (other parts from reference TRBV7-8 and TRBJ2-2): GAGVSQSPRYKVAKRGQDVALRCDPISGHVSLFWYQQALGQGPEFLTYFQNEAQLDKSGLPSDRFFAERPEGSVSTLKIQRTQQEDSAVYLCASSLGSGTGGWSGELFFGEGSRLTVL.

This clonotype has a count of ten or more. This chain links TRBV7-2 with TRBJ2-7, with a tentative D call TRBD1 (6 bases). V lost 0 bases to trimming and J lost 2 bases, with 11 bases between them. CDR3 length: 15 residues. Germline lookup yields CDR1 SGHTA and CDR2 FQGNSA. For the CDR3, the DNA is TGTGCCAGCAGCTTAGCCGGGACAAACACCTACGAGCAGTACTTC. Amino acid sequence: CASSLAGTNTYEQYF. Supplemented by reference TRBV7-2 and TRBJ2-7, the full variable domain reads GAGVSQSPSNKVTEKGKDVELRCDPISGHTALYWYRQSLGQGLEFLIYFQGNSAPDKSGLPSDRFSAERTGGSVSTLTIQRTQQEDSAVYLCASSLAGTNTYEQYFGPGTRLTVT.

This clonotype was detected ten times or more. V usage is TRBV28 and J usage is TRBJ2-3; no clear D gene. Germline V lookup: CDR1 MDHEN, CDR2 SYDVKM. The CDR3 is 15 amino acids. Trimming removed 6 bases from V and 1 base from J, with 14 bases in between. The CDR3 sequence: CASSRRARGTDTQYF. The CDR3 DNA sequence: TGTGCCAGCAGCCGCCGGGCTAGGGGCACAGATACGCAGTATTTT.

J is TRBJ2-3 and V is TRBV6-1, with TRBD2 identical over 7 bases. Germline loops: CDR1 MNHNS, CDR2 SASEGT. This CDR3 comprises 14 residues. Unmatched junction bases numbered 8, after V lost 7 bases and J lost 4 bases. The DNA of the CDR3 is TGTGCCAGCAATAAAGGACTAGGCCCAGATACGCAGTATTTT. Its translation is CASNKGLGPDTQYF.

This clonotype showed up many times. The rearrangement uses TRBV29-1 and TRBJ2-2, with TRBD1 matching 9 bases. V lost 7 bases to trimming and J lost 7 bases; unmatched junction nucleotides: 13. This CDR3 spans 15 amino acids. Germline CDR1 reads SQVTM; CDR2 reads ANQGSEA. CDR3 DNA: TGCAGCGCCACGGAGGGGACAGGGAATAGCGGGGAGCTGTTTTTT. Translation gives CSATEGTGNSGELFF.

Here the CDR3 reads CASSIGADYEQYF. The CDR3 region has the DNA TGTGCCAGTAGTATAGGGGCAGACTACGAGCAGTACTTC. The chain is built from TRBV19 and TRBJ2-7, with D unresolved. This CDR3 comprises 13 residues. Germline values: CDR1 LNHDA, CDR2 SQIVND (reference sequence). Trimming removed 1 base at V and 3 bases at J, with 7 bases between.

This clonotype was seen at least ten times. The chain employs TRBV28 and TRBJ2-7; perhaps D is TRBD1 or TRBD2 (5 bases each). The CDR3 consists of 14 residues. Germline-derived CDR1 and CDR2 are MDHEN and SYDVKM. The V and J ends lost 7 bases and 2 bases respectively, with 15 bases between them. The CDR3 sequence: CASIGPGTTYEQYF. The CDR3 DNA reads TGTGCCAGCATAGGACCCGGGACCACCTACGAGCAGTACTTC.

This clonotype has a count of ten or more. The chain links TRBV28 to TRBJ2-3; the match to TRBD2 covers 12 bases. Per the germline V gene, CDR1 is MDHEN and CDR2 is SYDVKM. This CDR3 comprises 18 residues. V was clipped by 4 bases and J by 0 bases; unmatched bases: 8. The DNA of the CDR3 is TGTGCCAGCAGTTCCGCTAGCGGGAGGGCCCCCAGCACAGATACGCAGTATTTT. This gives the protein CASSSASGRAPSTDTQYF.

The genes are TRBV7-2 and TRBJ2-1; 15 nucleotides match TRBD2. The CDR3 runs to 14 residues. The germline CDR1 and CDR2 sequences are SGHTA and FQGNSA. V lost 4 bases to trimming and J lost 10 bases; unmatched junction nucleotides: 2. The CDR3: CASSSGLAGGEQFF. As DNA, the CDR3 is TGTGCCAGCAGCTCGGGACTAGCGGGAGGAGAGCAGTTCTTC.